The rows below give T cell receptor beta chains drawn from one sample of a study of PD-1 blockade in classical Hodgkin lymphoma. Method: immunoSEQ multiplex PCR; TCRdb's copy keeps in-frame clones and lacks some. The table records about 32,000 clones, 81% of them present only once. The source material was peripheral blood mononuclear cells (PBMCs), sampled before the fourth cycle of nivolumab. All receptors derive from a human donor with classical Hodgkin lymphoma. The conserved cysteine and the conserved F or W are not part of the CDR3 here.

TRBV6-6	TRBJ1-1	ASNRGNTEAF
TRBV11-2	TRBJ2-7	ASSFGRASDEQY
TRBV4-2	TRBJ1-1	ASSRRGTENTEAF
TRBV4-1	TRBJ1-5	ASSQVWRGDQPQH
TRBV2	TRBJ2-2	ASSIDRYGELF
TRBV11-2	TRBJ2-3	ASSLDLRGTDTQY
TRBV19	TRBJ1-5	ASSIRGGTGGGQPQH
TRBV10-3	TRBJ2-7	AISVASGRAPEQY
TRBV4-3	TRBJ2-4	ASSQGTAPANIQY
TRBV10-3	TRBJ1-6	AISTGSNSPLH
TRBV9	TRBJ1-2	ASSVGSNYGYT
TRBV7-9	TRBJ2-7	ASSLAILAGVEEQY
TRBV7-8	TRBJ2-7	ASSLVAIGAYEQY
TRBV28	TRBJ2-2	ASSLGGRAAGELF
TRBV19	TRBJ1-2	ASSRVGTGAINYGYT
TRBV4-1	TRBJ2-5	ASSQVAGAKTQY
TRBV5-6	TRBJ1-6	ASSHRDRLLGSPLH
TRBV6-1	TRBJ1-2	ASSGDRGLFYGYT
TRBV11-3	TRBJ1-1	ASSFLYTEAF
TRBV27	TRBJ2-7	ASSLNRVAGEQY
TRBV18	TRBJ1-1	ASSPYSPWNTEAF
TRBV29-1	TRBJ1-1	SVEWNTEAF
TRBV7-8	TRBJ1-5	ASSQHNQPQH
TRBV4-2	TRBJ2-7	ASSQDQASWNEQY
TRBV7-9	TRBJ1-4	ASSLLRGPEATNEKLF
TRBV4-3	TRBJ2-7	ASSQDATRGEQY
TRBV19	TRBJ1-5	ASSIIGKPQH
TRBV4-3	TRBJ1-4	ASSQGTATNEKLF
TRBV7-8	TRBJ1-3	ASSLEGQFSGNTIY
TRBV28	TRBJ1-1	ASSITTFGTEAF
TRBV5-6	TRBJ2-5	ASSLYSRGETQY
TRBV10-3	TRBJ2-7	AISGDSRIEQY
TRBV9	TRBJ2-2	ASSVGPGGYTGELF
TRBV6-6	TRBJ2-7	ASSTGTGLLRNEQY
TRBV30	TRBJ1-4	AWTDYPGANEKLF
TRBV7-3	TRBJ2-1	ASSPSGNHYNEQF
TRBV19	TRBJ2-7	ASSIFLADSYEQY
TRBV2	TRBJ1-3	ASSEDALGNTIY
TRBV2	TRBJ2-2	ASRTLVAGELF
TRBV6-1	TRBJ1-2	ASSPNAAGYGYT
TRBV19	TRBJ1-5	ASSSYRGDGQPQH
TRBV10-3	TRBJ2-7	AISVPGQGSTYEQY
TRBV28	TRBJ2-7	ATLPGRLAALAD
TRBV6-4	TRBJ2-1	ASSDSSGGANEQF
TRBV10-3	TRBJ2-7	AISKSGGASSYEQY
TRBV4-3	TRBJ1-1	ASSPGGFETEAF
TRBV19	TRBJ1-6	ASTPGGANSPLH
TRBV10-3	TRBJ2-3	AIRSAGTGVDTQY
TRBV5-4	TRBJ1-1	ASSPDPTVGTEAF
TRBV11-2	TRBJ2-7	ASSLYRRAPLGEQY
TRBV30	TRBJ2-5	AWSVRLLETQY
TRBV7-8	TRBJ2-1	ASSLVPTGRYNEQF
TRBV7-2	TRBJ2-1	ASSLGWRSYNEQF
TRBV27	TRBJ2-7	ASTPRGGGSYEQY
TRBV2	TRBJ1-3	ASSANRYSGNTIY
TRBV6-4	TRBJ2-2	ASRRTSGSTGELF
TRBV19	TRBJ1-1	ASSISGGGTEAF
TRBV7-9	TRBJ2-1	ALPSGGNNEQF
TRBV7-6	TRBJ2-7	ASSPAGGGKAYEQY